This entry lists 24 T cell receptor beta chains sequenced from one sample in a study of T cell responses to AZD1222 COVID-19 vaccine. The data were produced by immunoSEQ multiplex PCR, yet TCRdb's version contains in-frame clones alone and is incomplete. The table lists 100,000 to 150,000 clones, more than 90% of them singletons. The sample consisted of peripheral blood, taken 28 days after the second AZD1222 dose. The receptors shown here come from an adult who received the AZD1222 COVID-19 vaccine.

This chain uses TRBV14 with TRBJ2-7; D remains unclear. Germline lookup yields CDR1 SGHDN and CDR2 FVKESK. V lost 2 bases to trimming and J lost 8 bases, with 16 bases between them. The CDR3 consists of 14 residues. CDR3 DNA: TGTGCCAGCAGCCAAACCCGGACGGGCCGGCAGCAGTACTTC. It specifies CASSQTRTGRQQYF. The full variable domain, in which reference TRBV14 and TRBJ2-7 provide the parts outside the CDR3, is EAGVTQFPSHSVIEKGQTVTLRCDPISGHDNLYWYRRVMGKEIKFLLHFVKESKQDESGMPNNRFLAERTGGTYSTLKVQPAELEDSGVYFCASSQTRTGRQQYFGPGTRLTVT.

This rearrangement joins TRBV18 to TRBJ1-3, with TRBD1 as a possible D gene (6 bases). The V gene lost 3 bases and the J gene lost 0 bases, with 12 bases spanning the gap. Germline V CDR1 and CDR2: KGHSH, LQKENI. This CDR3 has 16 amino acids. The CDR3 is CASSPSGAFSGNTIYF. The CDR3 DNA sequence: TGTGCCAGCTCACCGTCGGGGGCGTTCTCTGGAAACACCATATATTTT.

The genes are TRBV28 and TRBJ1-2, with D maybe TRBD1 (6 bases). The length of the CDR3 is 12 residues. CDR1 and CDR2 from the germline V gene are MDHEN and SYDVKM. V lost 6 bases and J lost 7, with 12 bases in between. CDR3 nucleotides: TGTGCCAGCAGGGCAGGGGCGCGTGGCTACACCTTC. Residues: CASRAGARGYTF.

A note on this clone: At one boundary the junction diverges from the germline segment, which might be a read error. This chain uses TRBV7-3 with TRBJ2-1; D is possibly TRBD2 (6 bases). Per germline, CDR1 SGHTA and CDR2 FQGTGA. This CDR3 spans 16 amino acids. The CDR3 sequence is CASRQSGPPLYHEQFF. The CDR3 region has the DNA TGTGCCAGCAGACAAAGCGGGCCACCTCTCTACCATGAGCAGTTCTTC.

This clone has a single count. This chain joins TRBV6-5 and TRBJ1-1; a weak D match, TRBD1 (6 bases). The CDR3 length is 14 residues. Germline CDR1 MNHEY, CDR2 SVGAGI. The germline V and J ends were trimmed by 0 bases and 4 bases, with 9 bases remaining between them. In DNA, the CDR3 is TGTGCCAGCAGTTACTCAGGGGGTATCACTGAAGCTTTCTTT. Protein: CASSYSGGITEAFF.

This sequence joins TRBV5-7 and TRBJ1-1, with D perhaps matching TRBD1 (5 bases). TRBV5-7 is given ORF status, its function remaining uncertain. The CDR3 totals 19 residues. The V and J ends lost 2 bases and 1 base respectively, with 24 bases between them. This chain's CDR3 is CASSFYDSRFWGPNTEAFF. The CDR3 coding sequence is TGTGCCAGCAGCTTTTACGACAGCAGGTTTTGGGGTCCGAACACTGAAGCTTTCTTT.

V is TRBV3-1 (or the pseudogene TRBV3-2) and J is TRBJ1-2; D is unresolved. Trimming removed 4 bases at V and 0 bases at J, with 12 bases between. CDR1 is LGHDT and CDR2 is YNNKEL in the germline V gene (reference sequence). The CDR3 covers 15 residues. The CDR3 region is CASSLYMAANYGYTF. The CDR3 DNA sequence: TGTGCCAGCAGCCTCTATATGGCAGCTAACTATGGCTACACCTTC.

The chain recombines TRBV6-5 with TRBJ2-1; 7 nucleotides agree with TRBD2. From germline, CDR1 is MNHEY and CDR2 SVGAGI. The V segment lost 10 bases and the J segment 9 bases; nucleotides outside the gene matches: 6. The CDR3 has 11 residues. CDR3 residues: CATRREVEQFF. The CDR3 DNA is TGTGCCACCAGACGGGAGGTTGAGCAGTTCTTC.

The genes are TRBV12-3 or TRBV12-4 and TRBJ1-2, with D maybe TRBD1 (6 bases). V lost 2 bases to trimming and J lost 8 bases, with 9 bases between them. CDR3 length: 12 amino acids. Here the CDR3 reads CASSLKGEGYTF. In DNA form, the CDR3 reads TGTGCCAGCAGTTTAAAGGGGGAAGGCTACACCTTC.

The chain has TRBV6-6 and TRBJ1-1; a possible D gene is TRBD1 (6 bases). The CDR3 runs to 15 residues. Trimming shortened V by 1 base and J by 1 base, and 10 bases separated the two germline ends. CDR1 and CDR2 (germline): MNHNY, SVGAGI (reference sequence). The CDR3 is CASSYLGGGNTEAFF. CDR3 DNA sequence: TGTGCCAGCAGTTACTTAGGGGGAGGGAACACTGAAGCTTTCTTT.

The CDR3 spells CASSQRGSTYNEQFF. The DNA of the CDR3 is TGTGCCAGCAGCCAACGGGGGTCCACCTACAATGAGCAGTTCTTC. The chain couples TRBV3-1 (or the pseudogene TRBV3-2) to TRBJ2-1; possible D gene TRBD2, 6 bases. The CDR3 length is 15 residues. Germline V gene data show CDR1 as LGHDT and CDR2 as YNNKEL (reference sequence). V dropped 2 bases and J dropped 2 bases, with 10 bases sitting between them.

This chain links TRBV21-1 with TRBJ2-7; the table's D call TRBD1 went unverified against the DNA. TRBV21-1 counts as a pseudogene. CDR3 size: 15 residues. CDR3 DNA: TGTGCCAGCAGCAAAAAGAGGGACAGGGTCTACGAGCAGTACTTC. Its translation is CASSKKRDRVYEQYF.

The CDR3 loop reads CASSLAPTTETQYF. The CDR3 bases are TGTGCCAGCAGCTTGGCTCCGACAACCGAGACCCAGTACTTC. The chain is built from TRBV5-6 and TRBJ2-5, with D unclear. The V gene lost 0 bases and the J gene lost 5 bases, with 11 bases spanning the gap. CDR3 size: 14 residues. Germline loops: CDR1 SGHDT, CDR2 YYEEEE.

The V call is TRBV19, the J call TRBJ2-1; TRBD2 aligns across 8 bases. The CDR3 is made up of 14 amino acids. The V gene end was trimmed by 1 base and the J gene end by 9 bases; junction bases not matched to a gene: 5. In germline, CDR1 is LNHDA, CDR2 SQIVND (reference sequence). CDR3 DNA sequence: TGTGCCAGTAGTATAGGAACTAGCGGAGGTGAGCAGTTCTTC. Amino acids: CASSIGTSGGEQFF.

V usage is TRBV11-1 and J usage is TRBJ2-7; D is unclear. The CDR3 contains 14 residues. Germline loops: CDR1 SGHAT, CDR2 FQDESV (reference sequence). Trimming shortened V by 0 bases and J by 2 bases, and 8 bases separated the two germline ends. The CDR3 DNA sequence: TGTGCCAGCAGCTTAGCCCGGCCTCCCTACGAGCAGTACTTC. This codes for CASSLARPPYEQYF.

The J gene is TRBJ2-3, the V gene TRBV6-5; weak D call: TRBD2 (6 bases). V shed 5 bases and J shed 2 bases, with 11 bases lying between them. CDR1 is MNHEY, CDR2 SVGAGI, per germline. CDR3 length equals 14 residues. The chain's CDR3 is CASSPGLYTDTQYF. The CDR3 DNA reads TGTGCCAGCAGTCCGGGACTTTACACAGATACGCAGTATTTT.

The table lists this clone with a count of one. The chain carries TRBV11-3 and TRBJ2-7, with TRBD1 as a possible D gene (6 bases). Germline V gives CDR1 SGHNT, CDR2 YENEEA. V lost 0 bases, J lost 5 bases, and 14 bases lay in between. The CDR3 runs to 15 residues. The CDR3: CASSLEGGRGNEQYF. CDR3 DNA sequence: TGTGCCAGCAGCTTAGAGGGCGGCAGGGGAAACGAGCAGTACTTC.

The chain carries TRBV11-2 and TRBJ1-2, with D possibly being TRBD1 (5 bases). This CDR3 is built from 13 residues. Trimming took off 1 base at V and 5 bases at J, with 8 bases between the two ends. Looked up from germline, CDR1 is SGHAT and CDR2 is FQNNGV. The CDR3 sequence is CASSLVREYGYTF. Here the CDR3 DNA reads TGTGCCAGCAGCTTAGTCAGGGAATATGGCTACACCTTC.

This clone came up once. The rearrangement links TRBV7-8 to TRBJ1-4; no clear D. The CDR3 contains 14 residues. V lost 1 base and J lost 1, with 4 bases in between. Germline V lookup: CDR1 SGHVS, CDR2 FQNEAQ. CDR3 sequence reads: CASSLVGTNEKLFF. CDR3 bases: TGTGCCAGCAGCTTAGTGGGAACTAATGAAAAACTGTTTTTT.

The CDR3 is CASSFGTLGNTEAFF. The CDR3 coding sequence is TGTGCCAGCAGTTTCGGGACACTCGGGAACACTGAAGCTTTCTTT. This chain connects TRBV11-2 to TRBJ1-1; the D gene is possibly TRBD1 (6 bases). Per the germline V gene, CDR1 is SGHAT and CDR2 is FQNNGV. V dropped 6 bases and J dropped 1 base, with 15 bases sitting between them. The CDR3 length is 15 residues. The variable domain in full, with the rest retrieved from reference TRBV11-2 and TRBJ1-1, is EAGVAQSPRYKIIEKRQSVAFWCNPISGHATLYWYQQILGQGPKLLIQFQNNGVVDDSQLPKDRFSAERLKGVDSTLKIQPAKLEDSAVYLCASSFGTLGNTEAFFGQGTRLTVV.

This clone was observed once. The rearrangement uses TRBV27 and TRBJ2-3; TRBD1 matches at 8 bases. The CDR3 runs 14 residues. Losses at the gene ends were 8 bases for V and 6 bases for J; bases not matched to a gene: 10. Germline-derived CDR1 and CDR2 are MNHEY and SMNVEV (reference sequence). CDR3 sequence (DNA): TGTGCCAGCCGATCGGGACAGGTCTCCGATACGCAGTATTTT. As protein: CASRSGQVSDTQYF.

The chain employs TRBV7-2 and TRBJ2-1; perhaps D is TRBD1 or TRBD2 (5 bases each). CDR1 and CDR2 from the germline V gene are SGHTA and FQGNSA. The CDR3 sequence is 14 residues long. V gave up 4 bases and J gave up 8 bases, with 15 bases separating them. The CDR3 protein is CASSSGLAPYEQFF. CDR3 nucleotides: TGTGCCAGCAGCTCAGGGCTAGCTCCCTATGAGCAGTTCTTC.

This rearrangement joins TRBV5-4 to TRBJ2-7; maybe TRBD2 (6 bases). Germline V gene lookup returns CDR1 SGHNT and CDR2 YYREEE (reference sequence). V was cut by 1 base and J by 5 bases, with 16 bases left in between. The CDR3 covers 15 residues. The CDR3 region has the DNA TGTGCCAGCAGCTTGTGGAGGGCTATGGAGAACGAGCAGTACTTC. Translation gives CASSLWRAMENEQYF.

The chain links TRBV13 to TRBJ2-2; maybe TRBD2 (6 bases). From germline, CDR1 is PRHDT and CDR2 FYEKMQ (reference sequence). The CDR3 sequence is 12 residues long. V was pared by 8 bases and J by 2 bases, with 6 bases between. The CDR3 nucleotides read TGTGCCAGCGCGGGAAACACCGGGGAGCTGTTTTTT. It specifies CASAGNTGELFF. The full variable domain, rest sourced from reference TRBV13 and TRBJ2-2, is AAGVIQSPRHLIKEKRETATLKCYPIPRHDTVYWYQQGPGQDPQFLISFYEKMQSDKGSIPDRFSAQQFSDYHSELNMSSLELGDSALYFCASAGNTGELFFGEGSRLTVL.